The source of this T cell receptor (beta chain) is a study of identical twins. This clonotype has just a few counts. Antigen unknown. Template switching, a step in the protocol, added a universal primer site, and cDNA carried unique molecular identifiers. From the 5' RACE reads, TCRdb called clonotypes with MiXCR, one entry per CDR3 protein. The table has 1,800,000 or so distinct CDR3 sequences, about 32% seen once. Donors uniformly comprised healthy Caucasians. Study-level points and caveats: Whereas memory repertoires showed no such difference, abundant cord blood beta clonotypes carried fewer insertions.

The CDR3 contains 18 residues. V lost 3 bases and J 2 bases, leaving 19 bases between the germline ends. Germline V gene sequence: CDR1 SEHNR, CDR2 FQNEAQ (reference sequence). This clonotype was sampled from a newborn girl in good health. Sequencing was carried out using cord blood. The rearrangement uses TRBV7-9 and TRBJ2-2, with a possible D match to TRBD1 (5 bases). CDR3 DNA sequence: TGTGCCAGCAGCTTCCACACCTTCGCACAGGTTAACACCGGGGAGCTGTTTTTT. Translation gives CASSFHTFAQVNTGELFF.